The 3 T cell receptor beta chains below all came from one sample that was sequenced in a study of shared clonotypes between healthy human individuals (dated by TCRdb to 2018 to 2020). Library creation used the immunoSEQ multiplex PCR assay. TCRdb carries this immuneACCESS record with in-frame sequences only. Its versions omit some clonotypes, under half of them owing to an unresolved V gene in the studies checked, with the rest unexplained. Across this sample there are over a million clones, with approximately 96% seen only once. The leading ten clones occupy roughly 1.1% of the sample. Sequencing was performed on naive CD4+ T cells sorted from blood. The sample's cell subset or site, from its label and the paper: CD45RA+ positively selected. All receptors come from a man aged 25-45 years in good health.

CDR3 in amino acids: CASSNPTGLGELFF. In nucleotides, the CDR3 is TGTGCCAGCAGCAATCCAACAGGGCTCGGGGAGCTGTTTTTT. The chain joins TRBV7-9 to TRBJ2-2, with D perhaps matching TRBD1 (6 bases). V dropped 5 bases and J dropped 7 bases, with 14 bases sitting between them. From germline, CDR1 is SEHNR and CDR2 FQNEAQ (reference sequence). This CDR3 is 14 amino acids long.

V usage is TRBV4-2 and J usage is TRBJ2-1; D is ambiguous. This CDR3 region has 12 residues. The germline gives CDR1 LGHNA, CDR2 YNFKEQ. The ends were cut back, 0 bases at V and 13 bases at J, with 10 bases in the middle. The CDR3 loop reads CASSQDTAAQFF. Written as DNA, the CDR3 is TGTGCCAGCAGCCAAGATACGGCGGCCCAGTTCTTC.

V usage is TRBV27 and J usage is TRBJ2-3; TRBD2 agrees at 12 bases. J gave up 3 bases and V 6 bases, and 4 bases lay outside the gene matches. CDR3 length: 15 amino acids. In germline, CDR1 is MNHEY, CDR2 SMNVEV (reference sequence). CDR3 loop: CASRLGLAGTDTQYF. CDR3 coding DNA: TGTGCCAGCAGGTTAGGACTAGCGGGGACAGATACGCAGTATTTT.